The rows below give T cell receptor beta chains drawn from one sample of a study of T cell responses to AZD1222 COVID-19 vaccine. Measured with immunoSEQ multiplex PCR; TCRdb has only the in-frame clones, and not every one. Of approximately 180,000 clones listed, more than 90% are singletons. The material sequenced was peripheral blood, taken 28 days after the second dose of the MenACWY control vaccine. The receptors here all came from an adult who received the MenACWY meningococcal vaccine as a control. The CDR3 runs from the conserved cysteine through the conserved F or W.

>TRBJ2-3|TRBV7-9
CASSEDRLSTDTQYF
>TRBJ1-5|TRBV19
CASSIGARGNQPQHF
>TRBJ2-2|TRBV24-1
CATSDGQGWAGELFF
>TRBJ2-5|TRBV18
CASSRSGSKETQYF
>TRBJ2-1|TRBV15
CATSPLPLGEQFF
>TRBJ1-4|TRBV30
CAWSLGNSGEKLFF
>TRBJ1-6|TRBV11-1
CASSFDSNSPLHF
>TRBJ2-7|TRBV6-5
CASSPPRDRTYEQYF
>TRBJ2-1|TRBV10-3
CAIKTSGAEQFF
>TRBJ1-3|TRBV5-1
CASSSQAAGGLGNTIYF
>TRBJ2-1|TRBV3-1/TRBV3-2
CASSRPLAANHNEQFF
>TRBJ2-5|TRBV7-6
CASSLGTGDFPGTQYF
>TRBJ1-1|TRBV27
CASSWSAGVMNTEAFF